This TCR beta chain was sequenced during a study of blood T cell repertoires in COVID-19. About the study: T cells, B-cell-depleted T cells, or PBMCs supplied cDNA or gDNA.

The germline CDR1 and CDR2 sequences are MDHEN and SYDVKM. With 2 bases removed from V and 8 bases from J, the gap between germline ends came to 13 bases. CDR3 length: 14 amino acids. Per the authors' pipeline: Estimated nucleated cell counts came from reference gene primer amplification. TCRdb keeps only in-frame clones here, not all; method: immunoSEQ multiplex PCR. D and trimming come from the DNA, and the V and J calls and clone size come from that table. The profile shows about 200,000 clones, approximately 90% of them singletons. Seattle patient enrollment occurred during active infection, with longitudinal follow-up thereafter.

Sequencing was carried out using peripheral blood. The rearrangement joins TRBV28 to TRBJ2-1, with D unclear. The receptor was derived from a man between 45 and 60 years old with COVID-19, enrolled during active disease. CDR3 loop: CASSLLPRVDEQFF. The DNA for the CDR3 is TGTGCCAGCAGTTTACTCCCCCGGGTGGATGAGCAGTTCTTC.